Below, one T cell receptor (beta chain) is given with its context. What it recognizes is unknown. The length of the CDR3 is 15 residues. V lost 3 bases to trimming and J lost 3 bases; unmatched junction nucleotides: 3. Germline V gives CDR1 MNHEY, CDR2 SVGAGI. This record belongs to a study of blood T cells in healthy people across ages. A second PCR, run for about 6 to 12 cycles, used a sample-barcoded 5' primer plus a J-beta primer mix. TCRdb reprocessed the 5' RACE reads via MiXCR and lists one record per CDR3 protein. The sample contains over a million distinct CDR3 sequences, 20% to 25% of which appear only once. Findings and limits, study-wide: Measured against age, TCR beta diversity per million T cells decreased in a roughly linear manner. Higher diversity, along with more naive CD4+ cells, distinguished long-lived donors from aged donors.

These data also formed part of another study, on T cells of mothers and their children. Per that paper: The authors added sample barcodes and 2-4 random nucleotides using the M1S primer of the second PCR.

The receptor was derived from a girl aged 2-10 years in good health. The V call is TRBV6-5, the J call TRBJ2-3; TRBD2 matches at 10 bases. Sequencing used blood. The chain's CDR3 is CASSYLAGETDTQYF. DNA for the CDR3: TGTGCCAGCAGTTATCTAGCGGGGGAAACAGATACGCAGTATTTT.